The 29 T cell receptor beta chains reported below all come from one sample, sequenced in a study of metastatic and nonmetastatic thyroid tumors. TCRdb reprocessed the PCR reads via MiXCR. The sample gives 20,000 to 25,000 clones, 10% to 15% of which show up once; 24% is in the top ten. All patients reached thyroid surgery having received no treatment beforehand. Sequencing was performed on blood. These receptors came from a female donor with papillary thyroid cancer or a benign thyroid nodule (not recorded which). Some clones in this sample may be carry-over from other donors' samples.

The rearrangement joins TRBV7-8 to TRBJ2-7, with 8 bases that match TRBD1. V lost 5 bases, J lost 0 bases, and 9 bases stayed unmatched. The CDR3 spans 16 residues. Germline assignment: CDR1 SGHVS and CDR2 FQNEAQ. CDR3 protein: CASSPATGTGSYEQYF. Here the CDR3 DNA reads TGTGCCAGCAGCCCAGCTACCGGGACAGGCTCCTACGAGCAGTACTTC. The entire variable domain, with the rest obtained from reference TRBV7-8 and TRBJ2-7, is as follows: GAGVSQSPRYKVAKRGQDVALRCDPISGHVSLFWYQQALGQGPEFLTYFQNEAQLDKSGLPSDRFFAERPEGSVSTLKIQRTQQEDSAVYLCASSPATGTGSYEQYFGPGTRLTVT.

Ten or more counts support this clone. The chain is built from TRBV3-1 and TRBJ1-2; D is unclear. V was clipped by 2 bases and J by 6 bases, with 16 bases between them. This CDR3 is built from 15 residues. CDR1 is LGHDT and CDR2 is YNNKEL in the germline V gene (reference sequence). CDR3 amino acids: CASSQNSLPGDGYTF. Written as DNA, the CDR3 is TGTGCCAGCAGCCAAAACTCGCTCCCCGGGGATGGCTACACCTTC.

This clone was observed many times. This chain links TRBV4-2 with TRBJ1-6, with 9 nucleotides matching TRBD1. The V segment lost 4 bases and the J segment 7 bases; nucleotides outside the gene matches: 11. There are 17 residues in the CDR3. Germline CDR1 LGHNA, CDR2 YNFKEQ. This chain's CDR3 is CASSLGTGSSSNSPLHF. The CDR3 nucleotides read TGTGCCAGCAGCCTCGGGACAGGGTCGAGTTCGAATTCACCCCTCCACTTT.

The table lists this clone with many counts. V usage is TRBV28 and J usage is TRBJ1-4, with a weak D call TRBD1 (6 bases). This CDR3 spans 13 amino acids. Germline loops: CDR1 MDHEN, CDR2 SYDVKM. V lost 11 bases and J 7 bases, leaving 17 bases between the germline ends. CDR3 in amino acids: CASTPGTPEKLFF. In DNA form, the CDR3 reads TGTGCCTCAACTCCCGGGACACCTGAAAAACTGTTTTTT.

This clone was seen at least ten times. The chain joins TRBV7-2 to TRBJ2-5; D call uncertain. The CDR3 is 13 residues long. Germline-derived CDR1 and CDR2 are SGHTA and FQGNSA. The germline V and J ends were trimmed by 6 bases and 5 bases, with 13 bases remaining between them. CDR3 region: CASSPNPRETQYF. DNA for the CDR3: TGTGCCAGCAGTCCTAATCCCCGGGAGACCCAGTACTTC.

The sample holds many counts of this clone. The rearrangement uses TRBV6-4 and TRBJ2-4; tentatively, D is TRBD1 (5 bases). The CDR3 loop spans 17 amino acids. CDR1 is MRHNA, CDR2 SNTAGT, per germline. V was cut by 5 bases and J by 1 base, with 18 bases left in between. CDR3 amino acids: CASSQDVDSTAKNIQYF. The CDR3 bases are TGTGCCAGCAGTCAGGATGTAGACAGTACCGCCAAAAACATTCAGTACTTC.

This clone appeared a few times. A much larger clone lies one base from this, so it may be a read error. The chain joins TRBV11-2 to TRBJ1-3; D perhaps matches TRBD1 (6 bases). V was clipped by 4 bases and J by 0 bases, with 22 bases between them. The CDR3 spans 19 residues. The germline V gene encodes CDR1 SGHAT and CDR2 FQNNGV. CDR3 nucleotides: TGTGCCAGCAGCTCCGACAGGTTTCCTTCTTTTAGCTCTGGAAACACCATATATTTT. Amino acids: CASSSDRFPSFSSGNTIYF.

This clone was seen ten or more times. This chain joins TRBV5-1 and TRBJ1-1; D is ambiguous. Germline V gene lookup returns CDR1 SGHRS and CDR2 YFSETQ. CDR3 length: 13 amino acids. V was shortened by 1 base and J by 4 bases, with 8 bases between the two germline ends. The CDR3 sequence: CASSLISTTEAFF. CDR3 nucleotide sequence: TGCGCCAGCAGCTTGATATCAACCACTGAAGCTTTCTTT.

This clone appeared many times. J is TRBJ1-3 and V is TRBV18, with unresolved D. The CDR3 is 13 amino acids. Per germline, CDR1 KGHSH and CDR2 LQKENI. Trimming took 3 bases from V and 9 from J, leaving 12 bases between them. The CDR3 sequence is CASSPTTAGTIYF. For the CDR3, the DNA is TGTGCCAGCTCACCCACAACTGCGGGCACCATATATTTT.

This clone has ten or more counts. This rearrangement joins TRBV7-9 to TRBJ1-1, with a weak D call TRBD1 (6 bases). The germline V gene has CDR1 SEHNR and CDR2 FQNEAQ (reference sequence). Trimming removed 5 bases from V and 5 bases from J, with 15 bases in between. The length of the CDR3 is 14 residues. The CDR3, as DNA: TGTGCCAGCAGCCGACCTGGAGGGGGGACTGAAGCTTTCTTT. Its translation: CASSRPGGGTEAFF.

This clone has more than one count but fewer than ten. V gene TRBV6-1 combines with J gene TRBJ2-1; 8 nucleotides agree with TRBD2. Looked up from germline, CDR1 is MNHNS and CDR2 is SASEGT. V trimming: 7 bases; J trimming: 3 bases; junction bases outside the gene matches: 8. The CDR3 runs 15 residues. For the CDR3, the DNA is TGTGCCAGCATCTCGTCCGGGGGGGGCTACAATGAGCAGTTCTTC. Its translation: CASISSGGGYNEQFF.

There are many counts of this clone. The CDR3 DNA reads TGTGCCAGCAGTTTGCATCCACAGGGGAACACTGAAGCTTTCTTT. Its translation is CASSLHPQGNTEAFF. V is TRBV28 and J is TRBJ1-1, with D perhaps TRBD1 (6 bases). CDR1 is MDHEN, CDR2 SYDVKM, per germline. The CDR3 contains 15 residues. V lost 3 bases and J lost 1, with 12 bases in between.

In this sample, this clone turned up many times. V gene TRBV9 combines with J gene TRBJ2-7; a possible D gene is TRBD1 (7 bases). This CDR3 has 16 amino acids. Trimming shortened V by 0 bases and J by 2 bases, and 15 bases separated the two germline ends. The germline CDR1 and CDR2 sequences are SGDLS and YYNGEE. CDR3 sequence reads: CASSVGGTVVPYEQYF. CDR3 DNA: TGTGCCAGCAGCGTAGGCGGGACAGTAGTTCCCTACGAGCAGTACTTC.

In its sample, this clone is medium-sized. The chain joins TRBV6-1 to TRBJ1-3; D call uncertain. V lost 8 bases and J lost 3, with 17 bases in between. Germline loops: CDR1 MNHNS, CDR2 SASEGT. CDR3 length: 15 residues. This CDR3 reads CASLPRFGGGNTIYF. The CDR3 DNA follows: TGTGCCAGCCTTCCACGGTTCGGAGGTGGAAACACCATATATTTT.

The chain uses TRBV27 and TRBJ2-2; the D gene is possibly TRBD1 (5 bases). Trimming took off 5 bases at V and 6 bases at J, with 13 bases between the two ends. This CDR3 region has 14 residues. Germline V CDR1 and CDR2: MNHEY, SMNVEV (reference sequence). CDR3 sequence: CASSQPRASGELFF. The CDR3 bases are TGTGCCAGCAGTCAACCCAGGGCTTCCGGGGAGCTGTTTTTT.

The chain is built from TRBV6-5 and TRBJ1-2, with a weak D call TRBD1 (6 bases). V was trimmed by 2 bases and J by 7 bases, leaving 14 bases between them. This CDR3 is 14 amino acids long. Germline V gene data show CDR1 as MNHEY and CDR2 as SVGAGI. The CDR3 spells CASSYGKGESGYTF. The CDR3, as DNA: TGTGCCAGCAGTTACGGCAAGGGGGAGTCTGGCTACACCTTC.

The table lists this clone with a few counts. The chain uses TRBV20-1 and TRBJ1-5; no firm D call. V was trimmed by 2 bases and J by 6 bases, leaving 11 bases between them. Per germline, CDR1 DFQATT and CDR2 SNEGSKA (reference sequence). The CDR3 contains 13 residues. CDR3 bases: TGCAGTGCTAGAAGACTTTTGGGTCAGCCCCAGCATTTT. Amino acid sequence: CSARRLLGQPQHF.

This clone is judged medium-sized. The chain couples TRBV10-3 to TRBJ1-2; 7 nucleotides align to TRBD1. The germline V gene has CDR1 ENHRY and CDR2 SYGVKD. CDR3 length: 15 amino acids. Trimming took 10 bases from V and 2 from J; bases not matched to a gene: 13. The CDR3 here is CATKGGQQRNYGYTF. CDR3 nucleotide sequence: TGTGCCACGAAGGGGGGACAGCAGCGGAACTATGGCTACACCTTC.

In its sample, this clone was seen many times. This chain connects TRBV9 to TRBJ2-2; no definite D call. Trimming left V 0 bases short and J 4 bases short, with 13 bases between. In germline, CDR1 is SGDLS, CDR2 YYNGEE. The CDR3 spans 16 residues. For the CDR3, the DNA is TGTGCCAGCAGCGTAGCTGGAAGGCCCCCCACCGGGGAGCTGTTTTTT. It encodes CASSVAGRPPTGELFF.

The table lists this clone with a few counts. A much larger clone differs from this one at a single base, so this may be a read error. The chain is built from TRBV7-2 and TRBJ2-1; the D is unclear. Trimming shortened V by 2 bases and J by 4 bases, and 3 bases separated the two germline ends. The CDR3 is made up of 12 amino acids. Germline values: CDR1 SGHTA, CDR2 FQGNSA. The CDR3 DNA is TGTGCCAGCAGCTTATTTTACAATGAGCAGTTCTTC. Translating it yields CASSLFYNEQFF.

This clone has just a few counts. A much larger clonotype is one base distant, so this may be a read error. The V gene is TRBV5-1, the J gene TRBJ2-5; TRBD1 is a possible D gene (6 bases). Germline-derived CDR1 and CDR2 are SGHRS and YFSETQ. This CDR3 spans 13 amino acids. V dropped 5 bases and J dropped 4 bases, with 12 bases sitting between them. The CDR3 loop is CASRYREVETQYF. CDR3 in DNA: TGCGCCAGCAGGTACAGGGAAGTAGAGACCCAGTACTTC.

This clone showed up just a few times. This chain joins TRBV2 and TRBJ2-5, with TRBD1 matching over 8 bases. Trimming at V came to 7 bases and at J to 2 bases, leaving 15 bases not matched to a gene. Germline CDR1 reads SNHLY; CDR2 reads FYNNEI. CDR3 size: 17 residues. The CDR3 DNA is TGTGCCAGCATTTACTCAGGGGGCGGTGAGCGTCAAGAGACCCAGTACTTC. The encoded protein is CASIYSGGGERQETQYF. Full variable domain (remainder filled in from reference TRBV2 and TRBJ2-5): EPEVTQTPSHQVTQMGQEVILRCVPISNHLYFYWYRQILGQKVEFLVSFYNNEISEKSEIFDDQFSVERPDGSNFTLKIRSTKLEDSAMYFCASIYSGGGERQETQYFGPGTRLLVL.

This clone was counted many times. The chain is built from TRBV6-1 and TRBJ2-2; 8 bases map to TRBD1. CDR1 is MNHNS, CDR2 SASEGT, per germline. The V segment lost 5 bases and the J segment 6 bases; nucleotides outside the gene matches: 8. The CDR3 loop spans 15 amino acids. The CDR3 nucleotides are TGTGCCAGCAGTTTGGACAGGGCCCCACCCGGGGAGCTGTTTTTT. Its translation is CASSLDRAPPGELFF.

This clone was found many times. The chain employs TRBV30 and TRBJ1-2, with D possibly matching TRBD1 (5 bases). Between the trimmed V and J ends, which lost 0 bases and 2 bases, there was a span of 10 bases. Per germline, CDR1 GTSNPN and CDR2 SVGIG (reference sequence). CDR3 length: 14 residues. The CDR3 reads CAWSVGEGNYGYTF. Here the CDR3 DNA reads TGTGCCTGGAGTGTGGGGGAGGGGAACTATGGCTACACCTTC.

This clone was detected many times. The V call is TRBV4-1, the J call TRBJ1-4, with D possibly matching TRBD1 (6 bases). V was pared by 1 base and J by 7 bases, with 22 bases between. Germline CDR1 MGHRA, CDR2 YSYEKL. The CDR3 spans 18 residues. CDR3 DNA sequence: TGCGCCAGCAGCCAAGTTTTCCCGGGGGCGTTTTTCTCTGAAAAACTGTTTTTT. Protein product: CASSQVFPGAFFSEKLFF.

This clone was seen only a few times. V is TRBV6-2 or TRBV6-3 and J is TRBJ2-7; D is undetermined. The CDR3 loop spans 11 amino acids. Germline V CDR1 and CDR2: MNHEY, SVGEGT. With 8 bases removed from V and 2 bases from J, the gap between germline ends came to 7 bases. CDR3 sequence: CASRKAYEQYF. CDR3 in DNA: TGTGCCAGCCGAAAGGCCTACGAGCAGTACTTC.

Note on this clone: Since a much larger clone is just one base distant, this may be a read error. Other nucleotide sequences from this sample produce the same CDR3. The chain is built from TRBV7-2 and TRBJ2-2; TRBD1 matches 8 bases. The CDR3 runs to 15 residues. Germline assignment: CDR1 SGHTA and CDR2 FQGNSA. This CDR3 reads CASSSTGGRAGELFF. The CDR3 DNA sequence: TGTGCCAGCAGCTCTACAGGGGGTAGGGCCGGGGAGCTGTTTTTC.

In its sample, this clone is medium-sized. Other DNA sequences in this sample translate to the same CDR3. The chain recombines TRBV19 with TRBJ1-2; TRBD1 might be the D (6 bases). Trimming pared 6 bases from V and 4 bases from J, leaving 12 bases between. CDR3 length equals 13 residues. Germline CDR1 is LNHDA and CDR2 is SQIVND (reference sequence). The CDR3 loop reads CASRVQGSYGYTF. In DNA form, the CDR3 reads TGTGCCAGTAGGGTTCAGGGGAGCTATGGCTACACCTTC.

CDR3 protein: CAWGPTGTGYTF. The CDR3 coding sequence is TGTGCCTGGGGGCCTACGGGGACTGGCTACACCTTC. V usage is TRBV30 and J usage is TRBJ1-2; D is perhaps TRBD1 (5 bases). V was shortened by 5 bases and J by 7 bases, with 14 bases between the two germline ends. CDR1 GTSNPN and CDR2 SVGIG come from the germline V gene (reference sequence). This CDR3 has 12 amino acids.